The 3 T cell receptor beta chains below come from one sample, sequenced in a study of CD8+CD57+ T cells in acquired aplastic anemia. Template material for TCR beta VDJ and CDR3 profiling consisted of genomic DNA. TCRdb reprocessed the reads with MiXCR, giving one entry per CDR3 protein. The data hold about 190,000 distinct CDR3 sequences, with approximately 49% observed a single time. Sample: sorted CD4+, CD8+, or CD8+CD57+ T cells (not recorded which) from PBMCs. These receptor sequences come from a human donor in good health, serving as a control.

V is TRBV7-9 and J is TRBJ1-1; D remains unclear. Trimming took 1 base from V and 3 from J, leaving 6 bases between them. This CDR3 is built from 13 residues. Germline CDR1 is SEHNR and CDR2 is FQNEAQ (reference sequence). The CDR3 bases are TGTGCCAGCAGCTTAGAGCAAGACACTGAAGCTTTCTTT. This translates into CASSLEQDTEAFF.

The V and J genes are TRBV29-1 and TRBJ1-4, with D uncertain. The CDR3 runs to 11 residues. Germline lookup yields CDR1 SQVTM and CDR2 ANQGSEA. With 6 bases removed from V and 2 bases from J, the gap between germline ends came to 4 bases. For the CDR3, the DNA is TGCAGCGTCGAGACTAATGAAAAACTGTTTTTT. Its protein is CSVETNEKLFF.

This clonotype rates as medium-sized. The chain has TRBV25-1 and TRBJ1-4, with 11 bases fitting TRBD1. CDR3 length: 15 amino acids. From germline, CDR1 is MGHDK and CDR2 SYGVNS. V lost 10 bases and J lost 3; bases outside the gene matches: 7. The CDR3 coding sequence is TGTGCCATCTCGGACAGGGGGCTAGCTAATGAAAAACTGTTTTTT. This encodes CAISDRGLANEKLFF.